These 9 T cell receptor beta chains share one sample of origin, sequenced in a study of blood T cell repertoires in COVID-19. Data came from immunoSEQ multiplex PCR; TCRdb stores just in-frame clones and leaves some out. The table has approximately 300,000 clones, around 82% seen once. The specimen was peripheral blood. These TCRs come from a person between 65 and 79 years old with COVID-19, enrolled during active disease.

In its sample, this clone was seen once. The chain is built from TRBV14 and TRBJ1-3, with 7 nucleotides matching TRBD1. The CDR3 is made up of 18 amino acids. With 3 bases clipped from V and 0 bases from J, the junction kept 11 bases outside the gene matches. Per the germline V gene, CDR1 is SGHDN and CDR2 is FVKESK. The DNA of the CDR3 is TGTGCCAGCAGCCAGTTTCCCCCGGGACAGAGCTCTGGAAACACCATATATTTT. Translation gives CASSQFPPGQSSGNTIYF.

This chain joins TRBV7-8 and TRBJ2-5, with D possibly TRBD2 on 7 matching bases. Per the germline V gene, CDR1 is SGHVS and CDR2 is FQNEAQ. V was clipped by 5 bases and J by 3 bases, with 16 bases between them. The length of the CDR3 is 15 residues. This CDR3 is CASSPPGGTEETQYF. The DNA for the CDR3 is TGTGCCAGCAGCCCACCGGGGGGCACCGAAGAGACCCAGTACTTC.

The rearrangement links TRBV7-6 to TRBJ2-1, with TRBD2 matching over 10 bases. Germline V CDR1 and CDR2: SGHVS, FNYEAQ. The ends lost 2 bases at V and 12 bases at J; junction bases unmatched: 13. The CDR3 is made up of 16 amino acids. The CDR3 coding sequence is TGTGCCAGCAGCTTAAGGGTAGCGAGCGGGGGGGATGCGCAGTTCTTC. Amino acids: CASSLRVASGGDAQFF. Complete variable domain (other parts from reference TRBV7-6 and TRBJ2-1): GAGVSQSPRYKVTKRGQDVALRCDPISGHVSLYWYRQALGQGPEFLTYFNYEAQQDKSGLPNDRFSAERPEGSISTLTIQRTEQRDSAMYRCASSLRVASGGDAQFFGPGTRLTVL.

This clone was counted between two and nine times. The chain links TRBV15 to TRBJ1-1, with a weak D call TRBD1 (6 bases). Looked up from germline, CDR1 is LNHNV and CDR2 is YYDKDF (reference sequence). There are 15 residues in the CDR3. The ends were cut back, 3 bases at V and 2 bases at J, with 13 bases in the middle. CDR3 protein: CATSRLRTANTEAFF. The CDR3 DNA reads TGTGCCACCAGCAGGCTAAGGACAGCCAACACTGAAGCTTTCTTT.

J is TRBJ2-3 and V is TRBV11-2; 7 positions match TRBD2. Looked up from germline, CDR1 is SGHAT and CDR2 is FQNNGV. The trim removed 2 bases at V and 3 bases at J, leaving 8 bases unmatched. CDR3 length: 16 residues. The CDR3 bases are TGTGCCAGCAGCTTAATAAGGGGAGGGCCAACAGATACGCAGTATTTT. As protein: CASSLIRGGPTDTQYF.

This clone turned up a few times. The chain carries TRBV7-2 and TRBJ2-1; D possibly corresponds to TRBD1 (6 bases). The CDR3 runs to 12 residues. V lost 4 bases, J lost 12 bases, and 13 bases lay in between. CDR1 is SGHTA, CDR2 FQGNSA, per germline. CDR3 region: CASSSHRERQFF. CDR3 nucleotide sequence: TGTGCCAGCAGCTCGCACAGGGAACGGCAGTTCTTC.

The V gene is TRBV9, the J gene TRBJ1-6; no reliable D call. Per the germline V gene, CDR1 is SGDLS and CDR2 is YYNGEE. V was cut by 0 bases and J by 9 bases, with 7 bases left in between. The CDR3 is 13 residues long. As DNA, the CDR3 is TGTGCCAGCAGCGTAGCTAGTACTTCACCCCTCCACTTT. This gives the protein CASSVASTSPLHF.

This chain's CDR3 is CASSPKTETQYF. The CDR3 DNA reads as TGTGCCAGCAGTCCCAAGACTGAGACCCAGTACTTC. The chain recombines TRBV6-2 or TRBV6-3 with TRBJ2-5, with unresolved D. V was clipped by 5 bases and J by 5 bases, with 9 bases between them. The CDR3 runs 12 residues. Germline CDR1 and CDR2: MNHEY and SVGEGT.

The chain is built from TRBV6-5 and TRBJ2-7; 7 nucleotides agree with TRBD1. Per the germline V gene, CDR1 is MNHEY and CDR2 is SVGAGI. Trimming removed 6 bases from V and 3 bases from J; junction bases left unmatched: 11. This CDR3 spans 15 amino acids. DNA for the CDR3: TGTGCCAGCAGCCCGCCAAGCCGGGACAGCTACGAGCAGTACTTC. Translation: CASSPPSRDSYEQYF.